This TCR beta chain emerged from a study of cytomegalovirus exposure and HLA in healthy donors. Study-level results: The listing of 150 to 200 TCR beta chains classed them as cytomegalovirus-associated. In a later analysis, a missense DCLRE1C variant was linked to TCR beta V- and J-gene trimming.

This clone has a handful of counts. Antigen specificity is unknown. PCR primers comprised 60 Vbeta and 13 Jbeta primers. TCRdb's copy holds only in-frame clones and misses some; the assay was immunoSEQ multiplex PCR. This sample has 75,000 or so clones, with 60% to 75% found just once. V was pared by 2 bases and J by 6 bases, with 14 bases between. The CDR3 covers 15 residues. Germline loops: CDR1 SNHLY, CDR2 FYNNEI. The TCR sequence derives from a man in his forties in good health and CMV-seropositive. The sequenced sample consisted of PBMCs. The chain recombines TRBV2 with TRBJ1-5; TRBD1 might be the D (6 bases). The CDR3 loop is CASSEWDKGLQPQHF. CDR3 DNA sequence: TGTGCCAGCAGTGAATGGGACAAGGGCCTTCAGCCCCAGCATTTT.